This T cell receptor (beta chain) was obtained from a study of blood T cell repertoires in COVID-19. The overall study: T cells, B-cell-depleted T cells, or PBMCs provided the cDNA or gDNA that served as material.

The CDR3 consists of 16 residues. V dropped 0 bases and J dropped 1 base, with 8 bases sitting between them. CDR1 SGDLS and CDR2 YYNGEE come from the germline V gene. Source study methods: Amplified reference gene primers provided the basis for estimating nucleated cell counts. TCRdb's table, derived via immunoSEQ multiplex PCR, lists solely in-frame clones and lacks some. The V and J calls and the clone size are those of that table, but D and trimming were determined from the DNA. This table has 360,000 or so clones, 89% appearing once. The specimen sequenced was peripheral blood. This TCR was sampled from an older woman with COVID-19, enrolled during active disease. The chain has TRBV9 and TRBJ2-6; D might be TRBD1 (5 bases). This chain's CDR3 is CASSVGSGSGANVLTF. CDR3 sequence (DNA): TGTGCCAGCAGCGTAGGTTCAGGGTCTGGGGCCAACGTCCTGACTTTC.